This T cell receptor (beta chain) derives from a study of blood T cell repertoires in COVID-19. Study context: Both acute and convalescent COVID-19 samples were obtained from the United States, Italy and Spain.

Recovery meant two consecutive negative NP/OP PCR tests, professional clearance, or resolved symptoms. Germline-derived CDR1 and CDR2 are SQVTM and ANQGSEA. V gave up 7 bases and J gave up 6 bases; unmatched junction bases: 11. The CDR3 contains 15 residues. Sequenced by immunoSEQ multiplex PCR; TCRdb stores in-frame clones only, minus some. The sample has about 180,000 clones, more than 75% seen once. The rearrangement uses TRBV29-1 and TRBJ2-1, with 11 bases lining up with TRBD2. Sequencing used PBMCs or T cells enriched from blood (not recorded which). This sequence originates from a woman aged 50 to 60 who had recovered from COVID-19. Here the CDR3 DNA reads TGCAGCGCCGGGGAGACTAGCGGGACTCGCAATGAGCAGTTCTTC. Translating it yields CSAGETSGTRNEQFF.